The present T cell receptor (beta chain) was sequenced within a study of cytomegalovirus exposure and HLA in healthy donors. Comment on this clone: Its antigen is still unknown.

PCR amplification relied on 60 Vbeta primers (plus 13 Jbeta primers). Sequencing used immunoSEQ multiplex PCR; TCRdb keeps in-frame clones, though not all of them. Of approximately 100,000 clones in the sample, over 70% were seen once. Notes on the study in general: TRBV6-2, TRBV6-3 and some other V segments were excluded as indistinguishable.

The CDR3 extends over 16 amino acids. V lost 4 bases and J lost 2, with 14 bases in between. Germline V gene sequence: CDR1 ENHRY, CDR2 SYGVKD. Sequencing was performed on PBMCs. The rearrangement joins TRBV10-3 to TRBJ2-2; the D gene is possibly TRBD1 (7 bases). This receptor was obtained from a male donor in good health and CMV-seropositive. The DNA for the CDR3 is TGTGCCATCAGTGGACGACAGGGAGGTAACACCGGGGAGCTGTTTTTT. It codes for CAISGRQGGNTGELFF.